This T cell receptor beta chain was retrieved from a study of control samples from healthy donors and cancer patients. Some clones are missing from TCRdb's copy, which holds only in-frame ones; the method was immunoSEQ multiplex PCR. The sample lists 130,000 or so clones; approximately 94% were seen once. V lost 8 bases, J lost 5 bases, and 2 bases stayed unmatched. CDR1 is WSHSY, CDR2 SAAADI, per germline. The CDR3 contains 14 residues. The rearrangement joins TRBV10-2 to TRBJ2-1; 14 nucleotides match TRBD2. The specimen was blood. The source of this sequence is a man in his forties or fifties in good health. The CDR3 here is CASWGLAGDNEQFF. The DNA of the CDR3 is TGCGCCAGCTGGGGACTAGCGGGAGACAATGAGCAGTTCTTC.